These T cell receptor beta chains were read from a single sample in a study of T-cell reconstitution after alpha-beta-depleted transplantation in children. Using its own MiXCR run on the PCR reads, TCRdb lists one record per CDR3 protein. Among around 92,000 distinct CDR3 sequences listed, more than 10% were seen once. Sequences were derived from PBMCs from the stem cell graft donor, sampled from the stem cell graft. Every receptor here comes from a human donor who donated a stem cell graft to a child with inherited bone marrow failure. The CDR3 runs from the conserved cysteine through the conserved F or W. D genes are given only for firm matches. Not all rows give a size; the values are once, few, many and, for expanded clones, a class.

cdr3_nt | cdr3_aa | v_call | clone_size | d_call | j_call
TGTGCCAGCAGCTTGTTCCCCCGGGATGACAATGAGCAGTTCTTC | CASSLFPRDDNEQFF | TRBV7-9 | many | NA | TRBJ2-1
TGTGCCAGCTCACCGACGACAGTGGGGGAGCAGTACTTC | CASSPTTVGEQYF | TRBV18 | few | NA | TRBJ2-7
TGTGCCAGCATCTCCTTGATATCAGATACGCAGTATTTT | CASISLISDTQYF | TRBV28 | many | NA | TRBJ2-3
TGTGCCAGCAGCCAGGGTTCAGGGCCGGGCGGATTTTACGAGCAGTACTTC | CASSQGSGPGGFYEQYF | TRBV11-2 | many | NA | TRBJ2-7
TGTGCCAGCAGCCCCTACAGTAGGAACACTGAAGCTTTCTTT | CASSPYSRNTEAFF | TRBV7-9 | many | NA | TRBJ1-1
TGTGCCAGCAGCTTGGCCGCAGGGACCTACGAGCAGTACTTC | CASSLAAGTYEQYF | TRBV5-5 | many | NA | TRBJ2-7
TGTGCCAGCAGCTACGACGAAGCCCGGGCAGATACGCAGTATTTT | CASSYDEARADTQYF | TRBV2 | few | NA | TRBJ2-3
TGCGCCAGCAGCCAGGGACAGGTTAATGAAAAACTGTTTTTT | CASSQGQVNEKLFF | TRBV5-1 | many | TRBD1 | TRBJ1-4
TGTGCCAGCAGCTTAGAGTCTCTTCAAGGTGCGGAGCAGTACTTC | CASSLESLQGAEQYF | TRBV11-2 | NA | NA | TRBJ2-7
TGTGCCAGCGTGGGGCACCTTGAAGGTGAAAAACTGTTTTTT | CASVGHLEGEKLFF | TRBV28 | many | NA | TRBJ1-4
TGCAGTGCTACCCGGGCATCGCCGTACGAGCAGTACTTC | CSATRASPYEQYF | TRBV20-1 | many | NA | TRBJ2-7
TGTGCCAGCAGCCACTCGGGGGGCTGGACTGAAGCTTTCTTT | CASSHSGGWTEAFF | TRBV5-4 | many | NA | TRBJ1-1